Listed below are T cell receptor beta chains from one sample, sequenced in a study of T cells in Graves' hyperthyroidism and ophthalmopathy. TCRdb itself ran the multiplex PCR reads through MiXCR, one entry per CDR3 protein. The data contain around 660,000 distinct CDR3 sequences, nearly 45% of them singletons. Sequences were obtained from peripheral blood or thyroid tissue (not recorded which). The source of these receptors is an adult man with Graves' disease, either hyperthyroidism or ophthalmopathy (not recorded which). Both conserved end residues are part of each CDR3. A D gene is named only where the DNA matches it firmly.

D	V	J	CDR3
TRBD1	TRBV5-8	TRBJ1-6	CASSAGTGRGSPLHF
TRBD1	TRBV29-1	TRBJ1-5	CSVGRGTDQHF
NA	TRBV5-6	TRBJ1-3	CATNPGGNTIYF
NA	TRBV7-9	TRBJ2-7	CASSLRQDIGKQYF
TRBD1	TRBV19	TRBJ1-1	CAVGGGENTEAFF
NA	TRBV2	TRBJ1-6	CASSAKRPGDGNSPLHF
TRBD1	TRBV10-3	TRBJ2-7	CAISENRGQLEQYF
NA	TRBV5-1	TRBJ1-6	CASSLIGSSYNSPLHF
NA	TRBV7-3	TRBJ1-1	CASSFNTGTEAFF
NA	TRBV7-9	TRBJ1-5	CASSGDRDINQPQHF
NA	TRBV24-1	TRBJ2-5	CATSDWTGNQPQYF
TRBD1	TRBV24-1	TRBJ1-5	CATRGQGLGQPQHF
NA	TRBV2	TRBJ1-1	CASPGSNTEAFF
NA	TRBV5-1	TRBJ2-6	CASSSGRGGTEAF
NA	TRBV19	TRBJ2-5	CASTRRRETQYF
NA	TRBV20-1	TRBJ1-3	CSARSPASGNTIYF
NA	TRBV10-3	TRBJ1-1	CAISDGDTVAFF
NA	TRBV7-8	TRBJ1-4	CASSLSRGPNEKLFF
NA	TRBV7-6	TRBJ1-3	CASSPDGAYGNTIYF
NA	TRBV5-1	TRBJ1-3	CASSPGVGGNTIYF
NA	TRBV11-3	TRBJ2-7	CASSRSGPTYEQYF
TRBD1	TRBV6-1	TRBJ1-2	CAAGQGANYGYTF
NA	TRBV20-1	TRBJ1-1	CSAPDRNTEAFF
TRBD1	TRBV29-1	TRBJ1-2	CSVEGQGHGYTF
TRBD1	TRBV6-6	TRBJ1-3	CASIKDRAGNTIYF
NA	TRBV25-1	TRBJ2-5	CASRRSQETQYF
TRBD2	TRBV7-9	TRBJ2-7	CASSPGLARGEQYF
TRBD2	TRBV10-3	TRBJ2-7	CAIRGLAGFYEQYF
TRBD1	TRBV7-4	TRBJ1-6	CASSQETGTGAGSPLHF
TRBD1	TRBV7-3	TRBJ1-4	CASSSTGGNNEKLFF
NA	TRBV5-1	TRBJ1-2	CASSLSISNYGYTF
NA	TRBV24-1	TRBJ2-6	CATSDGSSGANVLTF
NA	TRBV2	TRBJ1-1	CASRDRGKNTEAFF
TRBD2	TRBV10-3	TRBJ2-7	CAISESGVAGDYEQYF
NA	TRBV9	TRBJ1-1	CASSEQQTSEAFF
TRBD1	TRBV5-1	NA	CASSRGQGGDEQYF
TRBD1	TRBV20-1	TRBJ2-5	CSAPGFGTGVRETQYF
NA	TRBV10-1	TRBJ1-1	CASSESRGSGGEAFF
NA	TRBV29-1	TRBJ2-7	CSVGRAGAEQYF
TRBD1	TRBV12-3/TRBV12-4	TRBJ1-2	CASSFGQGYSYTF
TRBD1	TRBV15	TRBJ1-4	CATSRVTQGDEKLFF
NA	TRBV7-9	TRBJ1-2	CASSQDETAFYGYTF
NA	TRBV20-1	TRBJ1-6	CSARGAAYNSPLHF
TRBD1	TRBV29-1	TRBJ2-7	CSVAAGTGVEQYF
TRBD2	TRBV9	TRBJ2-2	CASSVERGLTGELFF
NA	TRBV2	TRBJ1-1	CASSGDARAFF
NA	TRBV14	TRBJ1-1	CAGSQVEGAEAFF
TRBD2	TRBV7-8	TRBJ2-7	CASSQDRLAGASYEQYF
NA	TRBV20-1	TRBJ2-2	CSAREGELFF
TRBD1	TRBV9	TRBJ1-5	CASSPTDRGGNQPQHF
TRBD1	TRBV29-1	TRBJ2-7	CSLGQSPSYEQYF
TRBD2	TRBV5-4	TRBJ2-5	CASSLGPGLAGSAKTQYF
NA	TRBV11-2	TRBJ2-2	CASSPLVGGELFF